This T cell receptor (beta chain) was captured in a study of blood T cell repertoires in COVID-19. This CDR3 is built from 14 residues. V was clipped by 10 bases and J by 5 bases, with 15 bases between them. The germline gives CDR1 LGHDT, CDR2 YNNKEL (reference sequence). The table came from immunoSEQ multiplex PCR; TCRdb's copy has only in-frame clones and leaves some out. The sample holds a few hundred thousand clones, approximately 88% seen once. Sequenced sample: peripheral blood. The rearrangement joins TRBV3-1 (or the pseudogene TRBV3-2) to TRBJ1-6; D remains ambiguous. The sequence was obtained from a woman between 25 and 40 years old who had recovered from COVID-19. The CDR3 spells CATDESGNNSPLHF. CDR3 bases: TGTGCCACCGACGAGAGCGGTAATAATTCACCCCTCCACTTT.